The T cell receptor (beta chain) described here comes from a study of cytomegalovirus exposure and HLA in healthy donors. The CDR3 contains 15 residues. Germline V gene sequence: CDR1 MNHEY, CDR2 SVGAGI. Unmatched junction bases numbered 4, after V lost 4 bases and J lost 2 bases. This clone turned up a few times. PCR was performed using 60 Vbeta and 13 Jbeta primers. Using immunoSEQ multiplex PCR, the repertoire was profiled, and TCRdb retains in-frame clones only, with some absent. This table has around 78,000 clones, around three quarters appearing once. Input material: PBMCs. The receptor was isolated from a male donor in good health and CMV-seronegative. The V gene is TRBV6-5, the J gene TRBJ2-3; 9 positions match TRBD1. The DNA for the CDR3 is TGTGCCAGCAGTTGGTCACAGGGGGCCACAGATACGCAGTATTTT. Its translation is CASSWSQGATDTQYF.